Following are 12 T cell receptor beta chains from one sample sequenced in a study of cytomegalovirus exposure and HLA in healthy donors. The PCR used 60 Vbeta and 13 Jbeta primers. Only in-frame clones appear in the TCRdb table, and some are missing; sequencing was by immunoSEQ multiplex PCR. Of about 140,000 clones in the sample, approximately 82% were seen once. Sample: PBMCs. The receptors here all came from a woman in her 40s in good health and CMV-seronegative.

Comments on this clone: The junction departs from germline at one end; a sequencing error may be responsible. V and J are TRBV6-5 and TRBJ2-7; 9 bases map to TRBD2. CDR1 MNHEY and CDR2 SVGAGI come from the germline V gene. This CDR3 comprises 16 residues. The CDR3 bases are TGTGTCAGCAGTTCCCCCCGGCTAGCGGGAAGAGGGGAGCAGTACTTC. Residues: CVSSSPRLAGRGEQYF.

This sequence joins TRBV18 and TRBJ2-1; 11 positions agree with TRBD2. The CDR3 spans 15 residues. Looked up from germline, CDR1 is KGHSH and CDR2 is LQKENI. The V gene end was trimmed by 3 bases and the J gene end by 7 bases; junction bases not matched to a gene: 5. CDR3 nucleotide sequence: TGTGCCAGCTCACCCCTAACTAGCGGGAGTAATGAGCAGTTCTTC. This sequence encodes CASSPLTSGSNEQFF.

This chain joins TRBV9 and TRBJ1-3; D unresolved. Trimming stripped 3 bases from V and 0 bases from J, with 10 bases between. Germline V gives CDR1 SGDLS, CDR2 YYNGEE. This CDR3 is built from 15 residues. The CDR3 sequence: CASSAPVDSGNTIYF. The CDR3 coding sequence is TGTGCCAGCAGCGCCCCAGTCGACTCTGGAAACACCATATATTTT. The complete variable domain, with remaining parts taken from reference TRBV9 and TRBJ1-3, reads DSGVTQTPKHLITATGQRVTLRCSPRSGDLSVYWYQQSLDQGLQFLIQYYNGEERAKGNILERFSAQQFPDLHSELNLSSLELGDSALYFCASSAPVDSGNTIYFGEGSWLTVV.

The chain carries TRBV5-1 and TRBJ2-2; 8 nucleotides match TRBD2. CDR3 length: 17 amino acids. Germline V gives CDR1 SGHRS, CDR2 YFSETQ. The J segment lost 5 bases and the V segment lost 3 bases, leaving 12 bases of the junction unmatched. The CDR3 region is CASSSPATSGGTGELFF. The CDR3 coding sequence is TGCGCCAGCAGCTCACCGGCCACTAGCGGTGGGACCGGGGAGCTGTTTTTT. The full variable domain, in which reference TRBV5-1 and TRBJ2-2 provide the parts outside the CDR3, is KAGVTQTPRYLIKTRGQQVTLSCSPISGHRSVSWYQQTPGQGLQFLFEYFSETQRNKGNFPGRFSGRQFSNSRSEMNVSTLELGDSALYLCASSSPATSGGTGELFFGEGSRLTVL.

The chain uses TRBV4-1 and TRBJ1-1; 7 positions agree with TRBD1. V lost 4 bases, J lost 6 bases, and 8 bases stayed unmatched. This CDR3 is 14 amino acids long. Per germline, CDR1 MGHRA and CDR2 YSYEKL. The CDR3 bases are TGCGCCAGCAGCCGTGGACAGGTCCAGGCTGAAGCTTTCTTT. Protein product: CASSRGQVQAEAFF.

This chain joins TRBV4-3 and TRBJ2-1, with 12 nucleotides matching TRBD2. From germline, CDR1 is LGHNA and CDR2 YSLEER. The CDR3 contains 16 residues. Unmatched junction bases numbered 3, after V lost 0 bases and J lost 6 bases. The CDR3, as DNA: TGCGCCAGCAGCCAAGAGCTAGCGGGAGGGGCCAATGAGCAGTTCTTC. Its translation is CASSQELAGGANEQFF.

The genes are TRBV28 and TRBJ1-3; no reliable D call. The CDR3 is 17 amino acids. CDR1 and CDR2 from the germline V gene are MDHEN and SYDVKM. V was trimmed by 5 bases and J by 4 bases, leaving 21 bases between them. CDR3 in DNA: TGTGCCAGCAGTCCCCTATGGAGCCTTACTAGGGGAAACACCATATATTTT. It yields the protein CASSPLWSLTRGNTIYF.

This rearrangement joins TRBV4-1 to TRBJ1-5; no clear D gene. CDR3 length: 15 residues. Germline-derived CDR1 and CDR2 are MGHRA and YSYEKL. The germline V and J ends were trimmed by 1 base and 3 bases, with 10 bases remaining between them. CDR3 in amino acids: CASSQGRLNNQPQHF. DNA for the CDR3: TGCGCCAGCAGCCAAGGCCGACTCAACAATCAGCCCCAGCATTTT.

The gene calls are TRBV19 and TRBJ2-7, with D perhaps TRBD1 (5 bases). Germline V gives CDR1 LNHDA, CDR2 SQIVND (reference sequence). CDR3 length equals 13 residues. V lost 8 bases and J lost 3, with 14 bases in between. CDR3 residues: CASSLAGFYEQYF. CDR3 sequence (DNA): TGTGCCAGTTCCCTTGCAGGGTTCTACGAGCAGTACTTC. Using reference TRBV19 and TRBJ2-7 for the parts outside the CDR3, the full variable domain is DGGITQSPKYLFRKEGQNVTLSCEQNLNHDAMYWYRQDPGQGLRLIYYSQIVNDFQKGDIAEGYSVSREKKESFPLTVTSAQKNPTAFYLCASSLAGFYEQYFGPGTRLTVT.

This chain uses TRBV30 with TRBJ1-4, with 7 nucleotides matching TRBD1. The germline V gene has CDR1 GTSNPN and CDR2 SVGIG (reference sequence). This CDR3 spans 14 amino acids. The CDR3 loop is CADPGGALNEKLFF. The CDR3 DNA sequence: TGTGCTGACCCAGGGGGAGCCCTAAATGAAAAACTGTTTTTT.

This rearrangement joins TRBV4-1 to TRBJ2-6, with a possible D match to TRBD2 (6 bases). Germline loops: CDR1 MGHRA, CDR2 YSYEKL. V lost 1 base and J lost 0, with 13 bases in between. This CDR3 comprises 18 residues. The CDR3 is CASSQVGGSYSGANVLTF. In DNA form, the CDR3 reads TGCGCCAGCAGCCAAGTGGGGGGAAGCTACTCTGGGGCCAACGTCCTGACTTTC.

This clone was picked up a small number of times. The gene calls are TRBV14 and TRBJ1-2; TRBD1 is a possible D gene (5 bases). Germline V gene lookup returns CDR1 SGHDN and CDR2 FVKESK. With 3 bases removed from V and 5 bases from J, the gap between germline ends came to 16 bases. The CDR3 is 15 amino acids. CDR3 in amino acids: CASSHLWGALYGYTF. CDR3 nucleotide sequence: TGTGCCAGCAGCCATTTGTGGGGCGCCTTATATGGCTACACCTTC.